Below, 7 T cell receptor beta chains from the same sample are listed, as sequenced in a study of CD8+CD57+ T cells in acquired aplastic anemia. Whoever was chosen for sequencing had shown CD8+CD57+ cell expansion by flow cytometry. CDR3 and TCR beta VDJ profiling relied on a genomic DNA template. TCRdb used MiXCR to reprocess the reads, holding one entry per CDR3 protein. Of 150,000 to 200,000 distinct CDR3 sequences in the sample, less than 60% were seen once. The sample taken for sequencing was sorted CD4+, CD8+, or CD8+CD57+ T cells (not recorded which) from PBMCs. The receptor set was obtained from a human donor with aplastic anemia.

This clonotype was detected ten times or more. The V call is TRBV29-1, the J call TRBJ2-7, with TRBD1 as a possible D gene (6 bases). The V end was cut by 4 bases, the J end by 6 bases, with 16 bases between. CDR1 and CDR2 from the germline V gene are SQVTM and ANQGSEA. This CDR3 is built from 13 residues. For the CDR3, the DNA is TGCAGCGTTGGTGCCGGACAGCTCTCCGAGCAGTACTTC. It yields the protein CSVGAGQLSEQYF.

As for this clonotype: A clone one base away is much larger, so this may be a read error. This chain links TRBV6-1 with TRBJ2-3; D may correspond to TRBD1 or TRBD2 (5 bases each). Per germline, CDR1 MNHNS and CDR2 SASEGT. The CDR3 sequence is 12 residues long. The CDR3 region has the DNA TGTGCGACTGGAGGACCCACAGGTACGCAGTATTTT. It translates to CATGGPTGTQYF.

This chain links TRBV2 with TRBJ2-3, with 8 bases fitting TRBD2. The CDR3 is 14 amino acids. Germline loops: CDR1 SNHLY, CDR2 FYNNEI. J was trimmed by 4 bases and V by 6 bases; bases with no gene match: 6. CDR3 residues: CASRKRELPDTQYF. In DNA, the CDR3 is TGTGCCAGCAGGAAGCGGGAGCTCCCAGATACGCAGTATTTT. Combining the CDR3 with reference TRBV2 and TRBJ2-3 gives the whole variable domain EPEVTQTPSHQVTQMGQEVILRCVPISNHLYFYWYRQILGQKVEFLVSFYNNEISEKSEIFDDQFSVERPDGSNFTLKIRSTKLEDSAMYFCASRKRELPDTQYFGPGTRLTVL.

This clonotype was counted at least ten times. The chain links TRBV7-3 to TRBJ1-1; no clear D gene. The CDR3 extends over 13 amino acids. From germline, CDR1 is SGHTA and CDR2 FQGTGA. Deletions cut 6 bases from V and 0 bases from J, with 8 bases between. The CDR3 protein is CASSVSMNTEAFF. DNA of the CDR3: TGTGCCAGCAGTGTTTCCATGAACACTGAAGCTTTCTTT.

This clonotype was counted once. Just one base apart from a much larger clone, this may be a read error. The V gene is TRBV5-4, the J gene TRBJ2-1; D possibly uses TRBD1 or TRBD2 (5 bases each). Germline assignment: CDR1 SGHNT and CDR2 YYREEE (reference sequence). The CDR3 contains 15 residues. For the CDR3, the DNA is TGTGCCAGCAGCTTGGATCCGGGACCTAACAATCAGCAGTTCTTC. It is translated as CASSLDPGPNNQQFF.

This clonotype has more than one count but fewer than ten. The rearrangement uses TRBV10-3 and TRBJ2-1; D is uncertain. From germline, CDR1 is ENHRY and CDR2 SYGVKD. V lost 10 bases, J lost 6 bases, and 10 bases lay in between. CDR3 length: 11 residues. CDR3 sequence (DNA): TGTGCCACAGGTCTGAGCAATGAGCAGTTCTTC. Translating it yields CATGLSNEQFF.

This clonotype was recorded many times. The V and J genes are TRBV29-1 and TRBJ2-1, with a weak D call TRBD2 (7 bases). This CDR3 has 15 amino acids. CDR1 is SQVTM, CDR2 ANQGSEA, per germline. With 5 bases removed from V and 3 bases from J, the gap between germline ends came to 17 bases. The CDR3 bases are TGCAGCGTTCTCGGGGGGCACGAGGTCTACAATGAGCAGTTCTTC. It specifies CSVLGGHEVYNEQFF.